This T cell receptor beta chain was observed in a study of Tregs in tolerant kidney transplant recipients. Broader study findings: Findings come from small patient numbers and require larger validation.

Related graft donors supplied nonmyeloablative bone marrow transplants, and mixed chimerism was transient. The V segment lost 2 bases and the J segment 0 bases; nucleotides outside the gene matches: 7. CDR3 length equals 17 residues. Germline V lookup: CDR1 SGHAT, CDR2 FQDESV (reference sequence). The data were produced by immunoSEQ multiplex PCR, yet TCRdb's version contains in-frame clones alone and is incomplete. This sample carries roughly 20,000 clones, more than 65% of them seen once, and the ten largest clones take under 30%. In the case of this clone: The antigen is undetermined.

The genes are TRBV11-1 and TRBJ1-3, with 7 bases lining up with TRBD1. This TCR derives from a human patient who received a combined kidney and bone marrow transplant. Part of the T cell pool may stem from the graft donor. The input for sequencing was CD8+ T cells from blood (PBMCs), taken 6 months after the transplant. DNA of the CDR3: TGTGCCAGCAGCTTACTCGGACAGGCGTACTCTGGAAACACCATATATTTT. Encoded protein: CASSLLGQAYSGNTIYF.